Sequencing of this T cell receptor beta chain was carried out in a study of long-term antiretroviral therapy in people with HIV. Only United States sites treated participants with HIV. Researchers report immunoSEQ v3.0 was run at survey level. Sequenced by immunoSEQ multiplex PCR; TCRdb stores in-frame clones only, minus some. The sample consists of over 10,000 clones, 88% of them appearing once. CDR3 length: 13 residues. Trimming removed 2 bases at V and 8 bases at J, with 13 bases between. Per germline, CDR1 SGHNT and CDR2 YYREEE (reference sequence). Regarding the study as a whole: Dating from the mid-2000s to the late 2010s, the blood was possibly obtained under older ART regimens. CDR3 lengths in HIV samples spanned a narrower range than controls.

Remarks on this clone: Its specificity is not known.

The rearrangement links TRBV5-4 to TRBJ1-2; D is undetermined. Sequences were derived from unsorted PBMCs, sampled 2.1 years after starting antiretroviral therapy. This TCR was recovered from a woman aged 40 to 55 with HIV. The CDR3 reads CASSFGSRVGYTF. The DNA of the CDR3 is TGTGCCAGCAGCTTTGGAAGCCGCGTCGGCTACACCTTC.